Following are 9 T cell receptor beta chains from one sample sequenced in a study of shared clonotypes between healthy human individuals. Here immunoSEQ multiplex PCR was the method, and the copy in TCRdb shows in-frame clones only, minus some. The table lists more than 1,200,000 clones, roughly 98.5% of them singletons, with about 0.34% in the top ten. Sequencing was performed on naive CD4+ T cells sorted from blood. The subset is: CD45RA+ positively selected. The receptors here all came from a man between 25 and 39 years old in good health.

The CDR3 reads CASSPSRSYEQYF. CDR3 nucleotide sequence: TGCGCCAGCAGCCCCTCCAGGTCCTACGAGCAGTACTTC. The chain joins TRBV5-1 to TRBJ2-7; D gene ambiguous. Germline CDR1 SGHRS, CDR2 YFSETQ. This CDR3 has 13 residues. V was cut by 4 bases and J by 1 base, with 9 bases left in between.

This chain links TRBV14 with TRBJ2-7; 8 bases line up with TRBD1. V lost 6 bases to trimming and J lost 6 bases; unmatched junction nucleotides: 10. The CDR3 contains 14 residues. Germline V gives CDR1 SGHDN, CDR2 FVKESK. The DNA for the CDR3 is TGTGCCAGCAGACGGACAGGGCCGTCGATCGAGCAGTACTTC. This encodes CASRRTGPSIEQYF.

Comment on this clone: The same CDR3 can be traced to other DNA sequences in this sample. This chain links TRBV10-3 with TRBJ2-1; 13 bases agree with TRBD2. Trimming at V came to 6 bases and at J to 6 bases, leaving 5 bases not matched to a gene. The V gene's germline CDR1 is ENHRY and CDR2 SYGVKD. CDR3 size: 15 residues. CDR3 amino acids: CAISVLAGGGNEQFF. The CDR3 nucleotides read TGTGCCATCAGCGTACTAGCGGGAGGGGGCAATGAGCAGTTCTTC.

The J gene is TRBJ1-5, the V gene TRBV6-5, with D possibly being TRBD1 (5 bases). Trimming pared 3 bases from V and 3 bases from J, leaving 9 bases between. Germline values: CDR1 MNHEY, CDR2 SVGAGI. The CDR3 contains 14 residues. The CDR3 loop is CASSYDSVNQPQHF. The CDR3 DNA is TGTGCCAGCAGTTATGACAGCGTCAATCAGCCCCAGCATTTT.

The V and J genes are TRBV9 and TRBJ2-7; D is uncertain. The V end was cut by 0 bases, the J end by 2 bases, with 9 bases between. CDR1 and CDR2 from the germline V gene are SGDLS and YYNGEE. CDR3 size: 14 residues. This chain's CDR3 is CASSVGRVPYEQYF. As DNA, the CDR3 is TGTGCCAGCAGCGTAGGTCGGGTCCCCTACGAGCAGTACTTC.

CDR3 loop: CASSLIGLAGQREQYF. The CDR3 nucleotides read TGTGCCAGCAGCTTAATAGGGCTAGCGGGCCAGAGGGAGCAGTACTTC. The genes are TRBV11-2 and TRBJ2-7, with 8 bases aligning to TRBD2. J was trimmed by 7 bases and V by 2 bases; bases with no gene match: 13. Germline-derived CDR1 and CDR2 are SGHAT and FQNNGV. CDR3 length: 16 residues.

The count of this clone is one. The chain links TRBV5-6 to TRBJ2-1, with D uncertain. The germline CDR1 and CDR2 sequences are SGHDT and YYEEEE. Deletions cut 0 bases from V and 16 bases from J, with 11 bases between. CDR3 size: 11 residues. The CDR3 loop reads CASSLGSRSFF. The CDR3 DNA sequence: TGTGCCAGCAGCTTGGGTAGCCGGAGCTTCTTC.

J is TRBJ2-1 and V is TRBV18; 8 positions agree with TRBD1. Germline CDR1 and CDR2: KGHSH and LQKENI. Germline trimming cut 0 bases from V and 4 bases from J; bases unmatched to any gene: 2. CDR3 length: 15 amino acids. CDR3 amino acids: CASSPPQGAYNEQFF. The CDR3 DNA reads as TGTGCCAGCTCACCACCTCAGGGGGCTTACAATGAGCAGTTCTTC.

This chain connects TRBV5-6 to TRBJ2-1; 10 bases line up with TRBD1. CDR3 length equals 13 residues. Germline CDR1 is SGHDT and CDR2 is YYEEEE. J was trimmed by 4 bases and V by 6 bases; bases with no gene match: 1. For the CDR3, the DNA is TGTGCCAGCATGGGACAGGGGTACAATGAGCAGTTCTTC. Protein product: CASMGQGYNEQFF.